The clone carrying this T cell receptor beta chain was seen many times. The antigen remains unidentified. It was from 2 million PBMCs stored at -80 C that the unsorted libraries were obtained. These data are taken from a study of neurological immune-mediated disorders. Regarding the study as a whole: HTLV-1-associated myelopathy led in TCR clonal expansion, while multiple sclerosis ranked lowest, below healthy controls. There were no CDR3 amino acid sequences shared by expanded clones across subjects, a result suggesting private repertoires in all groups.

The cDNA was produced through 5'RACE with 10-nucleotide random UMIs. TCRdb analysed the 5' RACE reads with MiXCR anew, one entry per CDR3 protein. This repertoire shows 50,000 to 60,000 distinct CDR3 sequences, roughly 2.5% found once; its top ten account for about 3%. The clonotype was recovered from a middle-aged man with multiple sclerosis. Sequencing was done on a sample of PBMCs.

The CDR3 DNA reads as TGCAGTGCTAGAGATGATACTAGCACAGATACGCAGTATTTT. Amino acids: CSARDDTSTDTQYF. The chain is built from TRBV20-1 and TRBJ2-3; no clear D. The CDR3 contains 14 residues. Looked up from germline, CDR1 is DFQATT and CDR2 is SNEGSKA (reference sequence). V dropped 0 bases and J dropped 0 bases, with 7 bases sitting between them.